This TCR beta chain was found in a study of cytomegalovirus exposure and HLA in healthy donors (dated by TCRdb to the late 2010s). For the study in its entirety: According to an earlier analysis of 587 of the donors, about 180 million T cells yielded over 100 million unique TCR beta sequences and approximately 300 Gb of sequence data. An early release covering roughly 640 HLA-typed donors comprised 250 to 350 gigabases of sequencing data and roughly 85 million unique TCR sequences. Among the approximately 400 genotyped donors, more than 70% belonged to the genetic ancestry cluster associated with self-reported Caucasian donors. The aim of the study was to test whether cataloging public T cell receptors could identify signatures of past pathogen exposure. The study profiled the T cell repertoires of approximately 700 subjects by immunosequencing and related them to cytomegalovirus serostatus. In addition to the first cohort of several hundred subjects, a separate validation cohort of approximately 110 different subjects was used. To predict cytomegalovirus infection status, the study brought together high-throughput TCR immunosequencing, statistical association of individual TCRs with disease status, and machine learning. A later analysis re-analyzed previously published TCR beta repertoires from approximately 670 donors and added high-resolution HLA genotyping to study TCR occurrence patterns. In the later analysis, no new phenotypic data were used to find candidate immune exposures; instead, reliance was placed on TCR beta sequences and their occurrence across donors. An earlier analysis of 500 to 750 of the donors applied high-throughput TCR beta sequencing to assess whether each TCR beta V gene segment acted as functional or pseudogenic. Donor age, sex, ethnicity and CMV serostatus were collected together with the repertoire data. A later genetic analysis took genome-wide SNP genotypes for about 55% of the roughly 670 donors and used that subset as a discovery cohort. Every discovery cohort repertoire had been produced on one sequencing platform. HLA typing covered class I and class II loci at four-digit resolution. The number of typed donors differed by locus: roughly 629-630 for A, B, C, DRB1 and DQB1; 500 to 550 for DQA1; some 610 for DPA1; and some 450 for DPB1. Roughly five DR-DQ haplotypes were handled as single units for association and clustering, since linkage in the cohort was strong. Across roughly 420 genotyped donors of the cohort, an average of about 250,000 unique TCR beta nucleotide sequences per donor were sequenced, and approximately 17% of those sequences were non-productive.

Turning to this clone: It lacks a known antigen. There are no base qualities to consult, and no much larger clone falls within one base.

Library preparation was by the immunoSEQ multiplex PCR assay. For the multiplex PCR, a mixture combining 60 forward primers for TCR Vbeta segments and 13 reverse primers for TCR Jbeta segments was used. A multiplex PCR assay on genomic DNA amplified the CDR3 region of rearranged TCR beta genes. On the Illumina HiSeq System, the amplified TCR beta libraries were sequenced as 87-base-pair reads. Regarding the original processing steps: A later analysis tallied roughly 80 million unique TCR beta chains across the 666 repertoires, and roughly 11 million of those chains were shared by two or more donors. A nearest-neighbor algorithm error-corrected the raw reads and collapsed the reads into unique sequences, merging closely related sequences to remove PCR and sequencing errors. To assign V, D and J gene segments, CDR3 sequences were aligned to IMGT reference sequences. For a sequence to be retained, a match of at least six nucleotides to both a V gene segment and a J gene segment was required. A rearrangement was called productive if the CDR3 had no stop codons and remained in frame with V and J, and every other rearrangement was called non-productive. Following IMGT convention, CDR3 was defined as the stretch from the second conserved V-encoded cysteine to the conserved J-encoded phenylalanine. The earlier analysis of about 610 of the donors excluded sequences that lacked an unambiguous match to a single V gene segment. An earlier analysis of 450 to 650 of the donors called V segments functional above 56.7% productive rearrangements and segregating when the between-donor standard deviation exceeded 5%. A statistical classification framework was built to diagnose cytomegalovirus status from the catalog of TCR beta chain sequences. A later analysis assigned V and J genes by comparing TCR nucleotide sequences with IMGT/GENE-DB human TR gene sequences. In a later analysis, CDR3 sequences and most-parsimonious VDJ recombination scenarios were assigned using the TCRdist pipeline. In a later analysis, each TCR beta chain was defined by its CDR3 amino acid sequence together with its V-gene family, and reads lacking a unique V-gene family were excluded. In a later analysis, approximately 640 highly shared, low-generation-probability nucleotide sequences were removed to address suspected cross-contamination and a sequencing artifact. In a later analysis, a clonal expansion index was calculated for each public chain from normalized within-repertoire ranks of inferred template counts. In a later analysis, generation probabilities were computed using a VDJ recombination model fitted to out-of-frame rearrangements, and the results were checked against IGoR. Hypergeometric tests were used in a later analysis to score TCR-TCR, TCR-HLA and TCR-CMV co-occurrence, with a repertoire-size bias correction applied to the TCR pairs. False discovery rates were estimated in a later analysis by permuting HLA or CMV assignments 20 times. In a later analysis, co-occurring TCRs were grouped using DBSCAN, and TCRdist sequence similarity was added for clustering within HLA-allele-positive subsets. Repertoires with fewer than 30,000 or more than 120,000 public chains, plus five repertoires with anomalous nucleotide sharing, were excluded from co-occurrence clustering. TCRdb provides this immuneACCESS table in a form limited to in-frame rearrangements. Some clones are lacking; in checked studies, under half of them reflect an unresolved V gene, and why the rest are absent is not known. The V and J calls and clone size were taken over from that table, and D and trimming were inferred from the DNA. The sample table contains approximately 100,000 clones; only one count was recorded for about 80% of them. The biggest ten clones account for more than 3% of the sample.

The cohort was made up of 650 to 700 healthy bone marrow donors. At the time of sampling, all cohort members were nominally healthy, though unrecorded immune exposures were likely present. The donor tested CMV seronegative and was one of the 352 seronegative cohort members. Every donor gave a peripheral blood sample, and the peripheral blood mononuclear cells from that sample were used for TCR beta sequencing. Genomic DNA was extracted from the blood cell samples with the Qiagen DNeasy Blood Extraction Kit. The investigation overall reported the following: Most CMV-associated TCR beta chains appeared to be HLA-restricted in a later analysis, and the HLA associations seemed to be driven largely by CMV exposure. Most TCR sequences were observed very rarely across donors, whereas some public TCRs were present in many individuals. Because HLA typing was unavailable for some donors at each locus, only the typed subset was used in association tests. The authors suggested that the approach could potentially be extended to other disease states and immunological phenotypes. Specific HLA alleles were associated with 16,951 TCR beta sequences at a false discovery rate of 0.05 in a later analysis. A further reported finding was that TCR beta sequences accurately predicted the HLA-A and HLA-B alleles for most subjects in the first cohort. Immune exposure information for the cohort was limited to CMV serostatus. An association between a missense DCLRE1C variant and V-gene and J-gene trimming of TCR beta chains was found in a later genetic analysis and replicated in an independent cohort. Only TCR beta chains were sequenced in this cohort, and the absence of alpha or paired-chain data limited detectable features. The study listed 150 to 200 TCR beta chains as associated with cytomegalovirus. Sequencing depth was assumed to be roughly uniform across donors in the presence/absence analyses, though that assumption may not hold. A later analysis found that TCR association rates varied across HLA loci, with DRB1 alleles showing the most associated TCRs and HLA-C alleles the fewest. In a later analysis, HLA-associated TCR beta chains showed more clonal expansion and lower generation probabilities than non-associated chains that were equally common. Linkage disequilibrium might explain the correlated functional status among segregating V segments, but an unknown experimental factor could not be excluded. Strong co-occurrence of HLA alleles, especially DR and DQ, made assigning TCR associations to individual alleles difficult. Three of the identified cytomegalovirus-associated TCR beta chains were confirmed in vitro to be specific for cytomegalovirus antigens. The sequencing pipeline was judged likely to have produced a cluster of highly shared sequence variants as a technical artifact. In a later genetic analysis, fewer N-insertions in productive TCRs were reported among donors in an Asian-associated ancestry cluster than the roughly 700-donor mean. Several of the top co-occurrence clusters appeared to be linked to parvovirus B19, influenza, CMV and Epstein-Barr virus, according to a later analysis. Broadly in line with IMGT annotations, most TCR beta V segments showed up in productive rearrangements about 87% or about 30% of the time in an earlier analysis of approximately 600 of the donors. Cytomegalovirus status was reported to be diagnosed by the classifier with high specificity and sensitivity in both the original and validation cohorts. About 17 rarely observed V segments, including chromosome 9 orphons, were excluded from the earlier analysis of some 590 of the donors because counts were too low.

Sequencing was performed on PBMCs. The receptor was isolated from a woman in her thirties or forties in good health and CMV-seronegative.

The CDR3 sequence is CASQQGADQPQHF. In nucleotide form, the sequence is TGTGCCAGCCAACAGGGGGCAGATCAGCCCCAGCATTTT. Rearrangement joined TRBV6-1 to TRBJ1-5, with 9 junctional bases fitting TRBD1. The CDR3 runs 13 amino acids, cysteine and phenylalanine included. The read is trimmed to its CDR3 DNA, 39 bases read in frame from base 1. From V the trimming removes 8 bases and from J it removes 5 bases, while the gene matches leave 4 bases of the junction unaccounted for. The CDR1 and CDR2 encoded by the germline V gene are MNHNS and SASEGT.